The 9 T cell receptor beta chains below come from one sample, sequenced in a study of shared clonotypes between healthy human individuals. This table comes from immunoSEQ multiplex PCR, and its TCRdb copy is limited to in-frame clones, with some not included. This table holds some 470,000 clones, 75% to 85% found once. Sample: PBMCs. The origin of the receptors is a woman in her thirties or forties in good health. Some clones in this sample may be carry-over from other donors' samples.

The CDR3 loop reads CASSLGIDSSGANVLTF. Here the CDR3 DNA reads TGTGCCAGCAGCTTAGGCATCGATAGCTCTGGGGCCAACGTCCTGACTTTC. V gene TRBV7-9 combines with J gene TRBJ2-6; D not certain. The CDR3 is 17 amino acids. Germline V CDR1 and CDR2: SEHNR, FQNEAQ (reference sequence). The ends were cut back, 1 base at V and 0 bases at J, with 10 bases in the middle.

The J gene is TRBJ1-2, the V gene TRBV9, with D maybe TRBD1 (5 bases). Trimming left V 0 bases short and J 4 bases short, with 10 bases between. Germline V CDR1 and CDR2: SGDLS, YYNGEE. The CDR3 runs 14 residues. CDR3 in amino acids: CASSVAGQGYGYTF. In nucleotides, the CDR3 is TGTGCCAGCAGCGTAGCTGGGCAGGGCTATGGCTACACCTTC.

This clone was recorded once. The chain is built from TRBV29-1 and TRBJ2-7, with no clear D. There are 16 residues in the CDR3. V was pared by 4 bases and J by 2 bases, with 21 bases between. Germline V gene sequence: CDR1 SQVTM, CDR2 ANQGSEA. The CDR3 DNA follows: TGCAGCGTTGGCGGTTCACCCCTAAAAGGGACCTACGAGCAGTACTTC. Amino acids: CSVGGSPLKGTYEQYF.

This clone was seen once. V and J are TRBV5-8 and TRBJ2-2; 9 nucleotides agree with TRBD1. The V gene's germline CDR1 is SGHTS and CDR2 YDEGEE. CDR3 length: 16 residues. Trimming took 4 bases from V and 7 from J; bases not matched to a gene: 11. The CDR3: CASSAGTGFENGELFF. In DNA form, the CDR3 reads TGTGCCAGCAGCGCCGGGACAGGGTTCGAGAACGGGGAGCTGTTTTTT.

The chain joins TRBV4-2 to TRBJ1-2; D remains unclear. The V gene's germline CDR1 is LGHNA and CDR2 YNFKEQ. This CDR3 contains 13 residues. Between the trimmed V and J ends, which lost 1 base and 8 bases, there was a span of 11 bases. In DNA, the CDR3 is TGTGCCAGCAGCCAAGCTGAACATAGGGGCTACACCTTC. Amino acids: CASSQAEHRGYTF.

The V gene is TRBV7-2, the J gene TRBJ2-2, with D possibly matching TRBD1 (5 bases). The germline CDR1 and CDR2 sequences are SGHTA and FQGNSA. Trimming took off 0 bases at V and 6 bases at J, with 8 bases between the two ends. The CDR3 runs 14 residues. Here the CDR3 DNA reads TGTGCCAGCAGCTTAGCGGTAGGGGCCGGGGAGCTGTTTTTT. This encodes CASSLAVGAGELFF.

The chain combines TRBV7-2 with TRBJ2-7; TRBD2 matches at 13 bases. With V trimmed by 5 bases and J by 0 bases, 13 bases remained unmatched. Looked up from germline, CDR1 is SGHTA and CDR2 is FQGNSA. CDR3 length: 19 residues. The CDR3 protein is CASSPRTSGSVIDSYEQYF. CDR3 nucleotides: TGTGCCAGCAGCCCACGGACTAGCGGGAGCGTAATTGACTCCTACGAGCAGTACTTC.

J is TRBJ2-7 and V is TRBV4-1, with 9 bases lining up with TRBD1. The CDR3 is 15 residues long. V gave up 5 bases and J gave up 3 bases; unmatched junction bases: 8. CDR1 and CDR2 (germline): MGHRA, YSYEKL. CDR3 DNA sequence: TGCGCCAGCAGCTTACGGACAGGGGAGGTCTACGAGCAGTACTTC. This codes for CASSLRTGEVYEQYF.

The chain employs TRBV7-3 and TRBJ2-7; 9 bases agree with TRBD2. Germline CDR1 is SGHTA and CDR2 is FQGTGA. With 3 bases clipped from V and 1 base from J, the junction kept 1 base outside the gene matches. This CDR3 has 14 residues. The CDR3 sequence is CASSLLAGSYEQYF. DNA for the CDR3: TGTGCCAGCAGCTTGCTAGCGGGATCCTACGAGCAGTACTTC.